This TCR beta chain was found in a study of Graves' ophthalmopathy and Graves' hyperthyroidism. The authors amplified TCR beta CDR3 regions from RNA transcripts. First-round RT-PCR used HTBI primers; second-round multiplex PCR followed. TCRdb redid the calling of the multiplex PCR reads with MiXCR, one entry per CDR3 protein. The sample contains 450,000 to 600,000 distinct CDR3 sequences, approximately 35% of which appear only once. This clonotype was sampled from an adult man with Graves' hyperthyroidism. The sample consisted of peripheral blood or thyroid tissue (not recorded which).

The CDR3 coding sequence is TGTGCCAGCAGCTCGGGACAGGCGAGCTCCTACGAGCAGTACTTC. Residues: CASSSGQASSYEQYF. This chain joins TRBV7-9 and TRBJ2-7; 8 nucleotides agree with TRBD1. Germline values: CDR1 SEHNR, CDR2 FQNEAQ (reference sequence). V lost 4 bases and J lost 0; bases outside the gene matches: 5. The CDR3 has 15 residues.